This TCR beta chain was documented in a study of blood T cell repertoires in COVID-19 (dated by TCRdb to 2020 to 2022). General notes on the study: Samples from collaborators originated in the United States, Italy and Spain and spanned both the acute and convalescent phases of COVID-19. The material from the prospective study consisted of cDNA or gDNA derived from T cells, B-cell-depleted T cells, or PBMCs. Subjects who had been exposed to COVID-19, were actively infected with it, or had recovered from it provided the deeply sampled blood TCRbeta repertoires that made up the dataset. The repertoires were made available in a free public database intended to serve as a resource for research on the immune response to SARS-CoV-2. The samples were drawn from the first 160 participants of the ongoing ImmuneRACE study and from about 1,200 subjects provided by 6 global collaborators. A de-identified subject ID, COVID-19 status, age in years and sex were almost always included in the sample metadata. Where HLA class I and class II types were available, the types were taken from metadata supplied by the sample provider, not from assay-based typing. What the work shows at the level of the full study, not this receptor alone: How much clinical and demographic metadata was included differed by source and by participant, and the metadata was provided uncurated.

After removal of 2 bases from V and 0 bases from J, the junction retains 1 base not matched to a gene. There are 14 amino acids in the CDR3, from cysteine to phenylalanine inclusive. CDR3 DNA is the only sequence kept; it has 42 bases, read in frame from the first base. The germline V gene provides CDR1 SGHTA and CDR2 FQGNSA. This clone was observed a single time. Its antigen target is currently unknown. Base qualities were left out, and no much larger clone turns up one base away. Each collaborating institution followed its own protocols to collect whole blood in K2EDTA tubes. For TCRbeta analysis, collaborators shipped samples in one of three forms: frozen whole blood, isolated PBMCs, or DNA extracted from either of those sample types. TCRbeta CDR3 regions were amplified from genomic DNA by means of the immunoSEQ Assay, a bias-controlled multiplex PCR. The study's own analysis went as follows. The number of nucleated cells in each sample was estimated from the amplification of reference gene primers within the assay. Sequence reads were collapsed and filtered to measure the absolute abundance of every unique TCRbeta CDR3 rearrangement. For each sample, productive Simpson clonality was calculated as the square root of Simpson's diversity index across productive rearrangements. Imported from immuneACCESS, the table was reduced by TCRdb to in-frame sequences with V and J called. These copies leave out some clones; in studies compared against another copy, an unresolved V gene accounts for under half, and the cause of the remainder is not known. That table supplies the V and J calls and clone size; D and trimming were determined from the DNA. For this sample the table gives approximately 120,000 clones, of which roughly 88% were detected only once. The ten most abundant clones make up about 8% of the sample.

The sequence was collected from a man in his forties or fifties with acute or convalescent COVID-19. Sequencing used peripheral blood. The chain uses TRBV7-2 and TRBJ2-7, and TRBD2 aligns with 7 junction nucleotides. The CDR3 is CASSLLADSYEQYF. Read as DNA, the sequence is TGTGCCAGCAGCTTACTAGCGGACTCCTACGAGCAGTACTTC. Where the CDR3 stops, the reference TRBV7-2 and TRBJ2-7 genes take over; the full variable domain is GAGVSQSPSNKVTEKGKDVELRCDPISGHTALYWYRQSLGQGLEFLIYFQGNSAPDKSGLPSDRFSAERTGGSVSTLTIQRTQQEDSAVYLCASSLLADSYEQYFGPGTRLTVT.